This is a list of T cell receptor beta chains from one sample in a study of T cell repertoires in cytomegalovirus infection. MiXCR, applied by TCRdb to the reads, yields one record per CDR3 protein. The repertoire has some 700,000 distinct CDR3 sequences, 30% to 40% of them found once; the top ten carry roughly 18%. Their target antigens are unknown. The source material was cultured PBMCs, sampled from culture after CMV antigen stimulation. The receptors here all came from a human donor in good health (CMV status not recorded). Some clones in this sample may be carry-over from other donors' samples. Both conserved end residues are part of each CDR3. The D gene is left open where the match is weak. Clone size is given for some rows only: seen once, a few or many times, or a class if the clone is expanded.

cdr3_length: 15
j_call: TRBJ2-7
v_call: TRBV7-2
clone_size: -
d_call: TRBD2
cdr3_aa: CASSPRTSGGYEQYF
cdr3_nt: TGTGCCAGCAGCCCACGGACTAGCGGGGGCTACGAGCAGTACTTC

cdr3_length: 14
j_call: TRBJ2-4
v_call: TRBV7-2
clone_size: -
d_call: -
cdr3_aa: CASSLIGSSHIQYF
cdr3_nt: TGTGCCAGCAGCTTAATCGGATCCTCCCACATTCAGTACTTC

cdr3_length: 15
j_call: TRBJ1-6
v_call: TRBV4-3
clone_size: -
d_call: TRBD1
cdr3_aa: CASSQGGTDHSPLHF
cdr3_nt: TGCGCCAGCAGCCAAGGGGGGACAGACCATTCACCCCTCCACTTT

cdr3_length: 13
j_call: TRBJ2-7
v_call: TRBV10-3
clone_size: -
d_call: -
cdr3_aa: CAISPRGSGEQYF
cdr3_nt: TGTGCCATCAGCCCCCGCGGGTCGGGCGAGCAGTACTTC

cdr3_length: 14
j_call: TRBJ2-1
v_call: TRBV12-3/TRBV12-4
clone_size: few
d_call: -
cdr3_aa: CASSLSSGGAGQFF
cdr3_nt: TGTGCCAGCAGTTTAAGTAGTGGAGGGGCGGGTCAGTTCTTC

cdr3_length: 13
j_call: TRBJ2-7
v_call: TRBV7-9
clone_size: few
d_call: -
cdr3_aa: CASSPRVPYEQYF
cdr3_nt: TGTGCCAGCAGCCCCAGGGTCCCCTACGAGCAGTACTTC

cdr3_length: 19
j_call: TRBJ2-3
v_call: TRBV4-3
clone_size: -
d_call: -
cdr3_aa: CASSQGGHLIGSSTDTQYF
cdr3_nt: TGCGCCAGCAGCCAAGGGGGCCACCTGATCGGATCGAGCACAGATACGCAGTATTTT

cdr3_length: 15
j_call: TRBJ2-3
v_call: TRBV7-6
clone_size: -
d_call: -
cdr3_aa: CASSLDRVDTDTQYF
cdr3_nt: TGTGCCAGCAGCTTAGATAGGGTCGACACAGATACGCAGTATTTT

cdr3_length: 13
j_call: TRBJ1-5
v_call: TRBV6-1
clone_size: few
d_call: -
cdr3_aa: CASSSEWDQPQHF
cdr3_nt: TGTGCCAGCAGCTCCGAATGGGACCAGCCCCAGCATTTT

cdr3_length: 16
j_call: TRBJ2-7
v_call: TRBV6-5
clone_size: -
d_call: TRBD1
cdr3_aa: CASSNPGQGLTYEQYF
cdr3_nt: TGTGCCAGCAGTAATCCGGGACAGGGATTAACCTACGAGCAGTACTTC

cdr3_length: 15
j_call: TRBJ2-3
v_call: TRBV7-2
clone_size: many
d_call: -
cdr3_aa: CASSPRWGPADTQYF
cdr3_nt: TGTGCCAGCAGCCCAAGATGGGGACCTGCAGATACGCAGTATTTT

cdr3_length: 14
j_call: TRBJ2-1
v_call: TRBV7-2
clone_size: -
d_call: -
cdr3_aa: CASSLEVGYNEQFF
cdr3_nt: TGTGCCAGCAGCTTAGAGGTGGGATACAATGAGCAGTTCTTC

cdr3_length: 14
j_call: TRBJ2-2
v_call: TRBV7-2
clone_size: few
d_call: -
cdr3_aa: CASKSQTAPGELFF
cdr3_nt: TGTGCCAGCAAGTCTCAGACAGCACCCGGGGAGCTGTTTTTT

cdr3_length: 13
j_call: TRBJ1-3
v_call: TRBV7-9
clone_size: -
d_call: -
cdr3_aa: CASSLVDGNTIYF
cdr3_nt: TGTGCCAGCAGCTTAGTAGACGGAAACACCATATATTTT

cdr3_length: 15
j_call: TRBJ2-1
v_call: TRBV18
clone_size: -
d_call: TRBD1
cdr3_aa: CASSPRGTDYNEQFF
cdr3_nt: TGTGCCAGCTCACCACGAGGGACAGATTACAATGAGCAGTTCTTC

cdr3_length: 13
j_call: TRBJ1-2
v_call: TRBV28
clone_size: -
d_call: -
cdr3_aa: CASSSRGIYGYTF
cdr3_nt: TGTGCCAGCAGTTCCAGGGGTATTTATGGCTACACCTTC

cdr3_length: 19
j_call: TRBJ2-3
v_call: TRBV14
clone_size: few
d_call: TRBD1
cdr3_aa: CASSQPPGQPAPSTDTQYF
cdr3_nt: TGTGCCAGCAGCCAACCTCCGGGACAGCCTGCACCTAGCACAGATACGCAGTATTTT

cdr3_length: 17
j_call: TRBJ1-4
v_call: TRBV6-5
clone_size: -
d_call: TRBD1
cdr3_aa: CASSLRDRGNFNEKLFF
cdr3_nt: TGTGCCAGCAGTCTCCGGGACAGGGGAAACTTTAATGAAAAACTGTTTTTT

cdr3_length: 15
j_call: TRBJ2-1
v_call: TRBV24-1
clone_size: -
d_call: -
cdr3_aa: CATSDPRLGVNEQFF
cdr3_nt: TGTGCCACCAGTGATCCCAGGTTGGGGGTGAATGAGCAGTTCTTC

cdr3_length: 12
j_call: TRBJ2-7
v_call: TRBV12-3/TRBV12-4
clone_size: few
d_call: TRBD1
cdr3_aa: CASSLGQSEQYF
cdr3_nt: TGTGCCAGCAGCCTGGGACAGTCTGAGCAGTACTTC

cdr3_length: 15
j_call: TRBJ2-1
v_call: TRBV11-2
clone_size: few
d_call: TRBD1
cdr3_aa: CASSFIWTGPNEQFF
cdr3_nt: TGTGCCAGCAGCTTCATCTGGACAGGGCCCAATGAGCAGTTCTTC

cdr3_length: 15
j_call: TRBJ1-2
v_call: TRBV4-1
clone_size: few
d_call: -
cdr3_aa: CASSQEDGMKLDYTF
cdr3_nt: TGCGCCAGCAGCCAAGAAGACGGGATGAAGTTAGACTACACCTTC

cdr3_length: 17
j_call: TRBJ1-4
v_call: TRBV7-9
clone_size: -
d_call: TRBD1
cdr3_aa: CASSLAGQGATNEKLFF
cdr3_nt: TGTGCCAGCAGCTTGGCGGGACAGGGAGCAACTAATGAAAAACTGTTTTTT

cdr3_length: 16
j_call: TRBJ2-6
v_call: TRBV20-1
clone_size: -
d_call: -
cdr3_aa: CSARVLQSPGANVLTF
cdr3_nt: TGCAGTGCTAGAGTGTTACAAAGCCCTGGGGCCAACGTCCTGACTTTC

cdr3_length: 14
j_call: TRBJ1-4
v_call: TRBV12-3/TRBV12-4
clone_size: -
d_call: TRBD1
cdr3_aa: CASSDRGRDEKLFF
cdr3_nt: TGTGCCAGCAGTGACAGGGGGCGGGATGAAAAACTGTTTTTT

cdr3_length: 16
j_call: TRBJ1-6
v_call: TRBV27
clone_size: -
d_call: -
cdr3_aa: CASSHRAPSYNSPLHF
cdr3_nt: TGTGCCAGCAGCCACAGGGCCCCCTCTTATAATTCACCCCTCCACTTT

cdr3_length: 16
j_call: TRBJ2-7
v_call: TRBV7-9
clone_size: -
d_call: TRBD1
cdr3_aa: CASSQYLGDRAYEQYF
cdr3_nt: TGTGCCAGCAGCCAGTATCTCGGGGACAGGGCGTACGAGCAGTACTTC

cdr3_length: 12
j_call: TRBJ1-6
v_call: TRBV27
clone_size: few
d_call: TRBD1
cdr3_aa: CASRDRYSPLHF
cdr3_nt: TGTGCCAGCAGGGACAGGTATTCACCCCTCCACTTT

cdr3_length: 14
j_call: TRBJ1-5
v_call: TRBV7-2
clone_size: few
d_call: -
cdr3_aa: CASSLGAVGQPQHF
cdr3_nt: TGTGCCAGCAGCTTAGGGGCAGTGGGGCAGCCCCAGCATTTT

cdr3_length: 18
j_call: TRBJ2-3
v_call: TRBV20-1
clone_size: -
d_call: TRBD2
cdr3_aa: CSASLGLAGGISTDTQYF
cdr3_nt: TGCAGTGCTAGCCTCGGACTAGCGGGAGGTATAAGCACAGATACGCAGTATTTT

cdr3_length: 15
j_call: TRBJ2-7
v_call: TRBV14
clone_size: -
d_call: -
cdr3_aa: CASSQETRHTYEQYF
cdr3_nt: TGTGCCAGCAGCCAAGAAACCAGACACACCTACGAGCAGTACTTC

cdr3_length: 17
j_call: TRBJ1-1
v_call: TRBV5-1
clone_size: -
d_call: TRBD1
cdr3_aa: CASSLAATGGPNTEAFF
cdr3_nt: TGCGCCAGCAGCTTGGCTGCGACAGGGGGCCCGAACACTGAAGCTTTCTTT

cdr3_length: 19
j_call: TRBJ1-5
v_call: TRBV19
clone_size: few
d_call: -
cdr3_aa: CASSIDYGRPFGSNQPQHF
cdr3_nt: TGTGCCAGTAGTATAGATTATGGGAGGCCCTTTGGAAGCAATCAGCCCCAGCATTTT

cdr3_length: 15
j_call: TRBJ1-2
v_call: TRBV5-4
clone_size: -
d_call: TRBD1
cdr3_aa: CASSSHGTGLYGYTF
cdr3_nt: TGTGCCAGCAGCTCACATGGGACAGGGCTCTATGGCTACACCTTC

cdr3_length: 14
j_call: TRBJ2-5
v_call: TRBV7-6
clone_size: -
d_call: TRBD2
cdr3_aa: CASSTGGRPETQYF
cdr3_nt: TGTGCCAGCAGCACAGGCGGGAGGCCGGAGACCCAGTACTTC

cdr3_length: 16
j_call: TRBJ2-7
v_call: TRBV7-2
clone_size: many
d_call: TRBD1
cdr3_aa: CASSLGHRQGTYEQYF
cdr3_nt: TGTGCCAGCAGCTTGGGTCACCGACAGGGAACCTACGAGCAGTACTTC

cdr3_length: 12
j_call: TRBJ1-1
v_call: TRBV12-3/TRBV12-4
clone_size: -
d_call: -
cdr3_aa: CASSKGGTEAFF
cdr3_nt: TGTGCCAGCAGTAAAGGGGGGACTGAAGCTTTCTTT

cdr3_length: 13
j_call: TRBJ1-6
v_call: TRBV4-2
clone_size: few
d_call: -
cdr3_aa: CASSQRTDSPLHF
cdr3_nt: TGTGCCAGCAGCCAAAGGACAGATTCACCCCTCCACTTT

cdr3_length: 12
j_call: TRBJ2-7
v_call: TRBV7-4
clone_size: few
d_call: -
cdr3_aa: CASSLPRREQYF
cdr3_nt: TGTGCCAGCAGCTTACCCAGGAGAGAGCAGTACTTC

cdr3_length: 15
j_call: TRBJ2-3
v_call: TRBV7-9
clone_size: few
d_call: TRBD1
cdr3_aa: CASSSWDRNTDTQYF
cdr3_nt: TGTGCCAGCAGCTCGTGGGACAGAAACACAGATACGCAGTATTTT

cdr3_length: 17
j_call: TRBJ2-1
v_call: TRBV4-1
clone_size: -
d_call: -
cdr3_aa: CASSQDGGDPAYNEQFF
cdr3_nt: TGCGCCAGCAGCCAAGATGGTGGGGATCCCGCCTACAATGAGCAGTTCTTC

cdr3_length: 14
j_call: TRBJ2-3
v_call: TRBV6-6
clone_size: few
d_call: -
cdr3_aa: CASSWDLPEDTQYF
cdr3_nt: TGTGCCAGCAGTTGGGACTTACCGGAGGATACGCAGTATTTT